The rows below give T cell receptor beta chains drawn from one sample of a study of cytomegalovirus exposure and HLA in healthy donors. The data were produced by immunoSEQ multiplex PCR, yet TCRdb's version contains in-frame clones alone and is incomplete. The sample holds some 200,000 clones; roughly 80% are singletons and the top ten take approximately 2.9%. The sample comprised PBMCs. All receptors derive from a woman in her fifties or sixties in good health and CMV-seropositive. Both conserved end residues are part of each CDR3. The D gene is left open where the match is weak. Some rows mark clone size as missing; the rest say once, few, many or name a class of expanded clone.

clone size: .; D gene: TRBD2; V gene: TRBV6-5; J gene: TRBJ2-1; CDR3 DNA: TGTGCCAGCAGTACCGGGACTAGCGGGGTGGGTGAGCAGTTCTTC; CDR3 protein: CASSTGTSGVGEQFF
clone size: once; D gene: .; V gene: TRBV6-6; J gene: TRBJ2-7; CDR3 DNA: TGTGCCGGACGACCAATCGTCAAGGGAGACTACGAGCAGTACTTC; CDR3 protein: CAGRPIVKGDYEQYF
clone size: .; D gene: .; V gene: TRBV2; J gene: TRBJ2-5; CDR3 DNA: TGTGCCAGCAGTTCGTTTAACCAAGAGACCCAGTACTTC; CDR3 protein: CASSSFNQETQYF
clone size: .; D gene: TRBD1; V gene: TRBV6-1; J gene: TRBJ1-3; CDR3 DNA: TGTGCCAGCAGTGTTCCGTCAGGGGGCCCCTCTGGAAACACCATATATTTT; CDR3 protein: CASSVPSGGPSGNTIYF
clone size: few; D gene: .; V gene: TRBV29-1; J gene: TRBJ2-2; CDR3 DNA: TGCAGCGTTGAAGACTGGGGCGGTGGGGAGCTGTTTTTT; CDR3 protein: CSVEDWGGGELFF
clone size: .; D gene: TRBD1; V gene: TRBV10-1; J gene: TRBJ2-1; CDR3 DNA: TGCGCCAGCGGAACAGGGGGAATGGGCAATGAGCAGTTCTTC; CDR3 protein: CASGTGGMGNEQFF
clone size: few; D gene: TRBD1; V gene: TRBV28; J gene: TRBJ2-7; CDR3 DNA: TGTGCCAGCGGGGACAGGGGAGTCCACGAGCAGTACTTC; CDR3 protein: CASGDRGVHEQYF
clone size: .; D gene: .; V gene: TRBV6-6; J gene: TRBJ2-3; CDR3 DNA: TGTGCCAGCAAAGAGGGCCACACAGATACGCAGTATTTT; CDR3 protein: CASKEGHTDTQYF
clone size: .; D gene: .; V gene: TRBV6-6; J gene: TRBJ2-6; CDR3 DNA: TGTGCCAGCCCGGTCTGTCGGGCCAACGTCCTGACTTTC; CDR3 protein: CASPVCRANVLTF
clone size: once; D gene: .; V gene: TRBV11-2; J gene: TRBJ1-4; CDR3 DNA: TGTGCCAGCAGCTTATCGGTCCTATCCGCAACTAATGAAAAACTGTTTTTT; CDR3 protein: CASSLSVLSATNEKLFF
clone size: .; D gene: TRBD2; V gene: TRBV29-1; J gene: TRBJ2-5; CDR3 DNA: TGCAGCGCCACTAGCGGTGTACGAGAGACCCAGTACTTC; CDR3 protein: CSATSGVRETQYF
clone size: .; D gene: .; V gene: TRBV6-1; J gene: TRBJ1-2; CDR3 DNA: TGTGCCAGCACCAGAAACTATGGCTACACCTTC; CDR3 protein: CASTRNYGYTF
clone size: .; D gene: TRBD2; V gene: TRBV5-6; J gene: TRBJ2-3; CDR3 DNA: TGTGCCAGCAGCCAAAGGACTAGCGGGAAGGCAGATACGCAGTATTTT; CDR3 protein: CASSQRTSGKADTQYF
clone size: .; D gene: .; V gene: TRBV7-8; J gene: TRBJ2-7; CDR3 DNA: TGTGCCAGCAGCTTAGTAGCAAGCGAGCAGTACTTC; CDR3 protein: CASSLVASEQYF
clone size: .; D gene: .; V gene: TRBV2; J gene: TRBJ2-1; CDR3 DNA: TGTGCCAGCAGTGAGGTATGGTCCCTAGAAACGAATGAGCAGTTCTTC; CDR3 protein: CASSEVWSLETNEQFF
clone size: once; D gene: TRBD1; V gene: TRBV9; J gene: TRBJ2-1; CDR3 DNA: TGTGCCAGCAGCGTAGAACTTGACAGGGGCCCCCTCAATGAGCAGTTCTTC; CDR3 protein: CASSVELDRGPLNEQFF
clone size: few; D gene: .; V gene: TRBV28; J gene: TRBJ1-3; CDR3 DNA: TGTGCCAGCAGTTTTGACACAAACGGAAACACCATATATTTT; CDR3 protein: CASSFDTNGNTIYF
clone size: .; D gene: .; V gene: TRBV6-5; J gene: TRBJ1-6; CDR3 DNA: TGTGCCAGCGCTGGGGCAGGTTCACCCCTCCACTTT; CDR3 protein: CASAGAGSPLHF
clone size: .; D gene: TRBD2; V gene: TRBV5-1; J gene: TRBJ2-7; CDR3 DNA: TGCGCCAGCAGTCCGGGGACTAGCGGGGGGTATTCCTACGAGCAGTACTTC; CDR3 protein: CASSPGTSGGYSYEQYF
clone size: .; D gene: TRBD1; V gene: TRBV7-3; J gene: TRBJ2-3; CDR3 DNA: TGTGCCAGCAGCTTGACAGGGGGCGTAGGAGATACGCAGTATTTT; CDR3 protein: CASSLTGGVGDTQYF
clone size: few; D gene: .; V gene: TRBV7-3; J gene: TRBJ1-1; CDR3 DNA: TGTGCCAGCAGCACCGCAGCCACACTTCGGAGCACTGAAGCTTTCTTT; CDR3 protein: CASSTAATLRSTEAFF
clone size: .; D gene: TRBD2; V gene: TRBV11-3; J gene: TRBJ2-2; CDR3 DNA: TGTGCCAGCAGCCGGGGGGGGACCCAGGGAACCGGGGAGCTGTTTTTT; CDR3 protein: CASSRGGTQGTGELFF
clone size: .; D gene: .; V gene: TRBV7-2; J gene: TRBJ1-1; CDR3 DNA: TGTGCCAGCAGCTTAGTCCCAGGAACTGAAGCTTTCTTT; CDR3 protein: CASSLVPGTEAFF
clone size: .; D gene: TRBD1; V gene: TRBV7-9; J gene: TRBJ1-3; CDR3 DNA: TGTTCCAGCAGCTCGCCCGGGACAGGGGGTGCTAACTCTGGAAACACCATATATTTT; CDR3 protein: CSSSSPGTGGANSGNTIYF
clone size: .; D gene: .; V gene: TRBV6-6; J gene: TRBJ1-6; CDR3 DNA: TGTGCCACGATCCTAAGCCCCTATAATTCACCCCTCCACTTT; CDR3 protein: CATILSPYNSPLHF
clone size: once; D gene: .; V gene: TRBV7-2; J gene: TRBJ2-7; CDR3 DNA: TGTGCCAGCAGCCCCCCGGGCTCCTACGAGCAGTACTTC; CDR3 protein: CASSPPGSYEQYF
clone size: .; D gene: TRBD2; V gene: TRBV27; J gene: TRBJ2-3; CDR3 DNA: TGTGCCAGCAGTAGGACTAGCGGGGGTGGATTAGATACGCAGTATTTT; CDR3 protein: CASSRTSGGGLDTQYF
clone size: .; D gene: TRBD2; V gene: TRBV6-6; J gene: TRBJ2-1; CDR3 DNA: TGTGCCAGCAGTTACCCAGCGGGGGGGTCCAATGAGCAGTTCTTC; CDR3 protein: CASSYPAGGSNEQFF
clone size: .; D gene: .; V gene: TRBV18; J gene: TRBJ2-2; CDR3 DNA: TGTGCCAGCTCACCACAGGGTGCGGGACCCACCGGGGAGCTGTTTTTT; CDR3 protein: CASSPQGAGPTGELFF
clone size: .; D gene: TRBD1; V gene: TRBV10-1; J gene: TRBJ1-2; CDR3 DNA: TGCGCCAGCAGTCCCGGGACAGGGGGGTTGGAACGCTACACCTTC; CDR3 protein: CASSPGTGGLERYTF
clone size: once; D gene: TRBD1; V gene: TRBV6-5; J gene: TRBJ2-3; CDR3 DNA: TGTGCCAGCAGAAGACAGGGGGCTGATACGCAGTATTTT; CDR3 protein: CASRRQGADTQYF
clone size: .; D gene: TRBD1; V gene: TRBV28; J gene: TRBJ1-5; CDR3 DNA: TGTGCCAGCAGATCAGGGGGCAGTAGCAATCAGCCCCAGCATTTT; CDR3 protein: CASRSGGSSNQPQHF
clone size: .; D gene: TRBD2; V gene: TRBV30; J gene: TRBJ2-5; CDR3 DNA: TGTGCCTGGGCCCTTAAGGGCGGGGGGCATGGAGAGACCCAGTACTTC; CDR3 protein: CAWALKGGGHGETQYF
clone size: .; D gene: .; V gene: TRBV2; J gene: TRBJ1-5; CDR3 DNA: TGTGCCACCAAGGGGTTTCCGGAAGGGCCCCAGCATTTT; CDR3 protein: CATKGFPEGPQHF
clone size: .; D gene: TRBD2; V gene: TRBV6-6; J gene: TRBJ2-7; CDR3 DNA: TGTGCCAGCAGTCTACCCCTGACTAGCTTCTACGAGCAGTACTTC; CDR3 protein: CASSLPLTSFYEQYF
clone size: .; D gene: .; V gene: TRBV6-6; J gene: TRBJ1-1; CDR3 DNA: TGTGCCAGCAGTCAGACAGTTGAAGCTTTCTTT; CDR3 protein: CASSQTVEAFF
clone size: .; D gene: TRBD1; V gene: TRBV5-4; J gene: TRBJ2-3; CDR3 DNA: TGTGCCAGCAGCTTGGGGTGGTGGACAGGGACTTTCCCCCCAAGAGATACGCAGTATTTT; CDR3 protein: CASSLGWWTGTFPPRDTQYF
clone size: .; D gene: .; V gene: TRBV6-5; J gene: TRBJ1-1; CDR3 DNA: TGTGCCAGCAGTACGACAGTGAACACTGAAGCTTTCTTT; CDR3 protein: CASSTTVNTEAFF
clone size: .; D gene: .; V gene: TRBV7-3; J gene: TRBJ2-3; CDR3 DNA: TGTGCCAGCAGCTTTCAGGCGGGGTCCCGAACAGATACGCAGTATTTT; CDR3 protein: CASSFQAGSRTDTQYF
clone size: .; D gene: TRBD1; V gene: TRBV6-1; J gene: TRBJ2-5; CDR3 DNA: TGTGCCAGCAGCGCAACAGGGGGAAAGACCCAGTACTTC; CDR3 protein: CASSATGGKTQYF
clone size: .; D gene: TRBD2; V gene: TRBV7-3; J gene: TRBJ2-1; CDR3 DNA: TGTGCCAGCAGCTTCGCGGGGGAGACCCACAATGAGCAGTTCTTC; CDR3 protein: CASSFAGETHNEQFF
clone size: .; D gene: TRBD1; V gene: TRBV4-1; J gene: TRBJ2-7; CDR3 DNA: TGCGCCAGCAGCCAAGTGGGGACAGGGGACTACGAGCAGTACTTC; CDR3 protein: CASSQVGTGDYEQYF
clone size: .; D gene: .; V gene: TRBV6-5; J gene: TRBJ1-4; CDR3 DNA: TGTGCCAGCAGTTACCTATTGGACAGCAAAGAAAAACTGTTTTTT; CDR3 protein: CASSYLLDSKEKLFF
clone size: .; D gene: TRBD2; V gene: TRBV6-1; J gene: TRBJ2-3; CDR3 DNA: TGTGCCAGCAGTGCCCTCAGACTAGCGGGGAGCACAGATACGCAGTATTTT; CDR3 protein: CASSALRLAGSTDTQYF
clone size: .; D gene: TRBD1; V gene: TRBV11-1; J gene: TRBJ2-1; CDR3 DNA: TGTGCCAGCAGCGCCGGGCAGGGGGAATACAATGAGCAGTTCTTC; CDR3 protein: CASSAGQGEYNEQFF
clone size: .; D gene: TRBD2; V gene: TRBV5-5; J gene: TRBJ2-1; CDR3 DNA: TGTGCCAGCAGCCGAGCGGGGGAATACAATGAGCAGTTCTTC; CDR3 protein: CASSRAGEYNEQFF
clone size: .; D gene: TRBD1; V gene: TRBV2; J gene: TRBJ2-3; CDR3 DNA: TGTGCCAGCAGACGAGGACAGGGTGGTGGTTCAGATACGCAGTATTTT; CDR3 protein: CASRRGQGGGSDTQYF
clone size: .; D gene: .; V gene: TRBV7-9; J gene: TRBJ1-2; CDR3 DNA: TGTGCCAGCAGCTTAGGACAGCTCTATGGCTACACCTTC; CDR3 protein: CASSLGQLYGYTF
clone size: few; D gene: .; V gene: TRBV7-9; J gene: TRBJ1-1; CDR3 DNA: TGTGCGGGGCGAGAGCGTACCTCCTATGAAGCTTTCTTT; CDR3 protein: CAGRERTSYEAFF
clone size: .; D gene: .; V gene: TRBV9; J gene: TRBJ1-3; CDR3 DNA: TGTGCCAGCAGCGGGACGGCGGGTGGAAACACCATATATTTT; CDR3 protein: CASSGTAGGNTIYF
clone size: .; D gene: .; V gene: TRBV30; J gene: TRBJ2-3; CDR3 DNA: TGTGCCTGGAGTGGGATAGGGGCTGTAACAGATACGCAGTATTTT; CDR3 protein: CAWSGIGAVTDTQYF
clone size: few; D gene: .; V gene: TRBV11-2; J gene: TRBJ1-1; CDR3 DNA: TGTGCCAGCAGTTTACCGGGGAGCGGCACTGAAGCTTTCTTT; CDR3 protein: CASSLPGSGTEAFF
clone size: .; D gene: .; V gene: TRBV28; J gene: TRBJ2-3; CDR3 DNA: TGTGCCAGCATCGTAGATACGCAGTATTTT; CDR3 protein: CASIVDTQYF
clone size: .; D gene: .; V gene: TRBV19; J gene: TRBJ2-3; CDR3 DNA: TGTGCCAGTACCCCGACAGGTTATGCAGATACGCAGTATTTT; CDR3 protein: CASTPTGYADTQYF
clone size: .; D gene: TRBD2; V gene: TRBV19; J gene: TRBJ2-1; CDR3 DNA: TGTGCCAGTAGTATTCCGGCTAGCGGGACCTACAATGAGCAGTTCTTC; CDR3 protein: CASSIPASGTYNEQFF